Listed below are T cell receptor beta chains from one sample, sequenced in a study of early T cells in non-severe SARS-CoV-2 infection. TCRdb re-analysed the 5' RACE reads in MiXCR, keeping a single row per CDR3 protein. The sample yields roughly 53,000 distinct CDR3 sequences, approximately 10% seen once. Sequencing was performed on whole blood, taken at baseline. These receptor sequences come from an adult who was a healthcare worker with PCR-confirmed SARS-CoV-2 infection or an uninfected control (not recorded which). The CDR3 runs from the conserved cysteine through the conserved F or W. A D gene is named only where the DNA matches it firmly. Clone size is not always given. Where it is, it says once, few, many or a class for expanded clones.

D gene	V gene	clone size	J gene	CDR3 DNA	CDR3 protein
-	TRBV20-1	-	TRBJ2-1	TGCAGTGCTAGAGATCCCCAGACTGTATACAATGAGCAGTTCTTC	CSARDPQTVYNEQFF
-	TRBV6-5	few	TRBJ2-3	TGTGCCAGCAGTTACGTGGGGGGCGTGACAGATACGCAGTATTTT	CASSYVGGVTDTQYF
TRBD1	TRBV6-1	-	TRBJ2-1	TGTGCCAGCAGGGGACAGGGATTATCCTACAATGAGCAGTTCTTC	CASRGQGLSYNEQFF
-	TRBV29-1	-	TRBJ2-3	TGCAGCGTGTCCCGGGCAGATACGCAGTATTTT	CSVSRADTQYF
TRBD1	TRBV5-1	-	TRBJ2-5	TGCGCCAGCAGCTTGGGGACAGGCCGGGCGGAGACCCAGTACTTC	CASSLGTGRAETQYF
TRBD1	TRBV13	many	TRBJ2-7	TGTGCCAGCAGCCTCGGGACAGCCTACGAGCAGTACTTC	CASSLGTAYEQYF
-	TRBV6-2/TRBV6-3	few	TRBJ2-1	TGTGCCAGCACCCAAATAGGAGGTACCGGCTTCTTC	CASTQIGGTGFF
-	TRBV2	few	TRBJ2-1	TGTGCCAGCAGTGAAGTAGGAGGGAGATCCGAGCAGTTCTTC	CASSEVGGRSEQFF
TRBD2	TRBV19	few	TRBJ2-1	TGTGCCAGTAGGGCTCTAGCGGGGCCCTCCTACAATGAGCAGTTCTTC	CASRALAGPSYNEQFF
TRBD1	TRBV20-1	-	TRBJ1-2	TGCAGTTTGGGACAGGTGCTATACGGCTACACCTTC	CSLGQVLYGYTF
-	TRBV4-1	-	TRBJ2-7	TGCGCCAGCAGCCAAAGGTTGGGGACGACAGGCTCAAAGTACTTC	CASSQRLGTTGSKYF
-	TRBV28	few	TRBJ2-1	TGTGCCAGCAGCGTAGACTCCTACAATGAGCAGTTCTTC	CASSVDSYNEQFF
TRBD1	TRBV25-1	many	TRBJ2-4	TGTGCCAGCAGTGACGGACAGGCGACCCGGTTTTCGGTTCAGTACTTC	CASSDGQATRFSVQYF
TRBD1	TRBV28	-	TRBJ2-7	TGTGTCAGCAGCCAGACAGGGGGCGCGTTCTTCGAGCAGTACTTC	CVSSQTGGAFFEQYF
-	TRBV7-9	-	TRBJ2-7	TGTGCCAGCAGCTTAGCGGCCACCGACTCCTACGAGCAGTACTTC	CASSLAATDSYEQYF
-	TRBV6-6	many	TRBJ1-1	TGTGCCAGCAGTTACTCGGCCAGCTTCGGGTTGAACACTGAAGCTTTCTTT	CASSYSASFGLNTEAFF
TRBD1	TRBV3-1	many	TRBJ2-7	TGTGCCAGCAGCCGTACCCGGGACAGGCTCTCCTACGAGCAGTACTTC	CASSRTRDRLSYEQYF
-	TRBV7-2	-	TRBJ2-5	TGTGCCAGCAGCCGGACAGCTCAAGAGACCCAGTACTTC	CASSRTAQETQYF
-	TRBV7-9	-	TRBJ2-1	TGTGCCAGCAGCGGGCACAATGAGCAGTTCTTC	CASSGHNEQFF
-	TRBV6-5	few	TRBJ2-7	TGTGCCAGCAGTTACTCCACTGGGCCCTACGAGCAGTACTTC	CASSYSTGPYEQYF
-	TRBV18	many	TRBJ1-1	TGTGCCAGCTCACAGACAGGGAACACTGAAGCTTTCTTT	CASSQTGNTEAFF
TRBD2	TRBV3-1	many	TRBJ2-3	TGTGCCAGCAGCCAAGATACCCTAGCGGGGGATACGCAGTATTTT	CASSQDTLAGDTQYF
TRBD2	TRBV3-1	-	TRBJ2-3	TGTGCCAGCAGCGGAGGACTAGCGGGCTCCACAGATACGCAGTATTTT	CASSGGLAGSTDTQYF
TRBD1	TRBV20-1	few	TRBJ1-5	TGCAGTGCTCTAACAGGGGGGCCCGATCAGCCCCAGCATTTT	CSALTGGPDQPQHF
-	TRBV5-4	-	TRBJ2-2	TGTGCCAGCACCCCCCGGGTTACCGGGGAGCTGTTTTTT	CASTPRVTGELFF
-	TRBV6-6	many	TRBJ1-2	TGTGCCAGCAGTTCCACAGGGCCCTACTATGGCTACACCTTC	CASSSTGPYYGYTF
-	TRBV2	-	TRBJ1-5	TGTGCCAGCAGTGGACAGTCCAATCAGCCCCAGCATTTT	CASSGQSNQPQHF
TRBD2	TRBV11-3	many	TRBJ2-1	TGTGCCAGCAGCTCCGGGACTAGCGGGAGATCCTCCTACAATGAGCAGTTCTTC	CASSSGTSGRSSYNEQFF
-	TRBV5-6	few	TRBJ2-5	TGTGCCAGCAGCTTGGGGTACAGGGATCAAGAGACCCAGTACTTC	CASSLGYRDQETQYF
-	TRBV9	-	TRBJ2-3	TGTGCCAGCAGCGCCGGGACAACTAGCACAGATACGCAGTATTTT	CASSAGTTSTDTQYF
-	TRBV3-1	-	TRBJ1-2	TGTGCCAGCAGCCAAGCGCGACGGCACTATGGCTACACCTTC	CASSQARRHYGYTF
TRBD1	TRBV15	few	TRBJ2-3	TGTGCCACCAGCAGAGATTGGCAGGGGGCCGCAGATACGCAGTATTTT	CATSRDWQGAADTQYF
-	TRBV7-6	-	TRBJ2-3	TGTGCCTGCAGCTTGCTTCTAGGGTCCACGAATACGCAGTATTTT	CACSLLLGSTNTQYF